This T cell receptor beta chain was sequenced during a study of T cells after yellow fever vaccination. At the level of the study: The fractions with low cell numbers were processed using SMART-Seq v4 Ultra Low Input.

Making TCR cDNA involved 5'RACE template switching, which added UMIs and a universal primer site. From the 5' RACE reads, TCRdb called clonotypes with MiXCR, one entry per CDR3 protein. This repertoire shows some 170,000 distinct CDR3 sequences, 9.3% found once; its top ten account for around 33%. Between the trimmed V and J ends, which lost 6 bases and 1 base, there was a span of 3 bases. The CDR3 covers 11 residues. Germline CDR1 SGHAT, CDR2 FQNNGV. This clonotype was seen many times. V usage is TRBV11-2 and J usage is TRBJ2-5; D remains unclear. This material consisted of CD8+ T cells sorted from PBMCs, taken 45 days after the yellow fever booster vaccination. The source is a man younger than 35 who received the YFV17D yellow fever vaccine. The CDR3 is CASSLQETQYF. The CDR3 DNA reads TGTGCCAGCAGTCTCCAAGAGACCCAGTACTTC.